A selection of T cell receptor beta chains follows, all from one sample in a study of CD8+ T cells in alopecia areata. Using immunoSEQ multiplex PCR, the repertoire was profiled, and TCRdb retains in-frame clones only, with some absent. The table records approximately 200,000 clones, 58% of them present only once. The starting material was CD4+ T cells sorted from blood, obtained at week 24, from a patient treated with tofacitinib. All receptors derive from a human donor with alopecia areata. Each CDR3 is given with its conserved first and last residue. Each record gives: V gene, clone size, D gene, J gene, CDR3 protein, CDR3 DNA. The D gene is left open where the match is weak. A clone size is listed for some rows: how often the clone was seen (once, few, many), or a class if it is expanded.

TRBV5-1,few,TRBD2,TRBJ2-1,CASSLRAGGSYNEQFF,TGCGCCAGCAGCTTGCGGGCGGGGGGCTCCTACAATGAGCAGTTCTTC
TRBV29-1,.,.,TRBJ2-5,CSHDWGETQYF,TGCAGCCATGACTGGGGGGAGACCCAGTACTTC
TRBV29-1,few,TRBD2,TRBJ2-7,CSVVGGLAKTPYEQYF,TGCAGCGTTGTAGGGGGACTAGCGAAAACCCCCTACGAGCAGTACTTC
TRBV4-3,.,.,TRBJ2-7,CASSQDSGESSKRYF,TGCGCCAGCAGCCAAGATTCGGGGGAGTCCTCTAAACGGTACTTC
TRBV6-6,.,TRBD1,TRBJ1-5,CASSQQGNQPQHF,TGTGCCAGCAGCCAACAGGGGAATCAGCCCCAGCATTTT
TRBV6-6,.,.,TRBJ2-3,CASSYYSGHQGPQYF,TGTGCCAGCAGTTATTACAGTGGCCACCAAGGACCGCAGTATTTT
TRBV15,many,TRBD1,TRBJ2-7,CATSRDRGPYEQYF,TGTGCCACCAGCAGAGACAGGGGGCCTTACGAGCAGTACTTC
TRBV7-9,.,TRBD1,TRBJ1-2,CASSLQGALYGYTF,TGTGCCAGCAGCTTACAGGGGGCCCTCTATGGCTACACCTTC
TRBV5-4,.,.,TRBJ2-3,CASSLTTDTQYF,TGTGCCAGCAGCTTGACGACAGATACGCAGTATTTT
TRBV27,.,.,TRBJ2-5,CASSSRGQETQYF,TGTGCCAGCAGCTCTCGGGGGCAAGAGACCCAGTACTTC
TRBV30,few,TRBD2,TRBJ2-1,CAWSTGTINNEQFF,TGTGCCTGGTCAACCGGGACTATCAACAATGAGCAGTTCTTC
TRBV9,.,.,TRBJ2-1,CASSRGGGNNEQFF,TGTGCCAGCAGCCGCGGAGGGGGGAACAATGAGCAGTTCTTC
TRBV2,.,.,TRBJ1-1,CASNIQGGTEAFF,TGTGCCAGCAACATTCAAGGGGGCACTGAAGCTTTCTTT
TRBV9,few,TRBD1,TRBJ1-2,CASSARTGHYGYTF,TGTGCCAGCAGCGCCCGGACAGGGCACTATGGCTACACCTTC
TRBV30,.,.,TRBJ2-1,CAWGEDSYNEQFF,TGTGCCTGGGGGGAGGACTCCTACAATGAGCAGTTCTTC
TRBV9,.,TRBD2,TRBJ2-3,CASSVATSEDHTQYF,TGTGCCAGCAGCGTAGCTACTAGCGAGGATCATACGCAGTATTTT
TRBV27,.,.,TRBJ2-7,CASSLQGVFAYEQYF,TGTGCCAGCAGCTTACAAGGGGTATTCGCCTACGAGCAGTACTTC
TRBV23-1,.,TRBD1,TRBJ1-2,CASSQKGQPNYGYTF,TGCGCCAGCAGTCAAAAGGGACAGCCTAACTATGGCTACACCTTC
TRBV7-9,few,.,TRBJ2-5,CASSPGIRETQYF,TGTGCCAGCAGCCCCGGGATTAGGGAGACCCAGTACTTC
TRBV12-5,.,.,TRBJ1-1,CASGLVPRPEDTEAFF,TGTGCTAGTGGTTTGGTTCCTCGACCGGAAGACACTGAAGCTTTCTTT
TRBV7-9,few,.,TRBJ1-5,CASSLDRDSGNQPQHF,TGTGCCAGCAGCTTAGATCGCGACAGTGGGAATCAGCCCCAGCATTTT
TRBV7-8,.,TRBD2,TRBJ2-7,CASSPRTSGGADEQYF,TGTGCCAGCAGCCCCCGGACTAGCGGGGGGGCGGACGAGCAGTACTTC
TRBV27,.,.,TRBJ2-1,CASSLRLVNEQFF,TGTGCCAGCAGTCTCCGACTGGTAAATGAGCAGTTCTTC
TRBV7-3,.,.,TRBJ2-7,CASSLDTYEQYF,TGTGCCAGCAGCTTAGACACGTACGAGCAGTACTTC
TRBV4-1,.,.,TRBJ1-1,CASSQSQGQGAFF,TGCGCCAGCAGCCAGAGCCAAGGACAAGGAGCTTTCTTT
TRBV18,.,TRBD1,TRBJ2-1,CASSPWAGQGNEQFF,TGTGCCAGCTCACCATGGGCGGGACAGGGCAATGAGCAGTTCTTC
TRBV5-1,.,.,TRBJ2-3,CASSPAGTDTQYF,TGCGCCAGCAGCCCGGCGGGGACAGATACGCAGTATTTT
TRBV7-2,few,.,TRBJ2-1,CASSLQGREQFF,TGTGCCAGCAGCCTACAGGGCCGCGAGCAGTTCTTC
TRBV29-1,.,.,TRBJ2-5,CSVGWGVETQYF,TGCAGCGTTGGCTGGGGGGTGGAGACCCAGTACTTC
TRBV4-1,few,.,TRBJ2-1,CASSRTRDTGLEQFF,TGCGCCAGCAGTCGGACCCGGGACACAGGGCTTGAGCAGTTCTTC
TRBV28,.,.,TRBJ1-6,CASSPQSPEGWNSPLHF,TGTGCCAGCAGTCCCCAGTCCCCGGAGGGGTGGAATTCACCCCTCCACTTT
TRBV7-3,few,.,TRBJ2-1,CASSLVASRGNEQFF,TGTGCCAGCAGCTTAGTTGCTAGCCGAGGCAATGAGCAGTTCTTC
TRBV27,few,.,TRBJ2-5,CASSPDRNTQETQYF,TGTGCCAGCAGTCCAGACAGGAACACCCAAGAGACCCAGTACTTC
TRBV4-2,few,TRBD1,TRBJ2-2,CASSQEGQYTGELFF,TGTGCCAGCAGCCAAGAGGGACAGTACACCGGGGAGCTGTTTTTT
TRBV19,.,.,TRBJ1-4,CASSISTGEKLFF,TGTGCCAGTAGTATTTCGACGGGAGAAAAACTGTTTTTT
TRBV15,.,.,TRBJ2-2,CATSTGSGTGELFF,TGTGCCACCAGCACTGGATCTGGCACCGGGGAGCTGTTTTTT
TRBV5-1,many,.,TRBJ2-6,CASSLDTGANVLTF,TGCGCCAGCAGCTTGGATACTGGGGCCAACGTCCTGACTTTC
TRBV5-4,.,TRBD1,TRBJ1-1,CASSYDRDTEAFF,TGTGCCAGCAGCTACGACAGGGACACTGAAGCTTTCTTT
TRBV25-1,.,.,TRBJ2-3,CASSGVSRDTQYF,TGTGCCAGCAGTGGAGTAAGCAGAGATACGCAGTATTTT
TRBV29-1,few,TRBD1,TRBJ2-3,CSYSDRGRDTQYF,TGCAGTTACTCAGACAGGGGTAGAGATACGCAGTATTTT
TRBV5-1,.,.,TRBJ2-7,CASSDGGHTYEQYF,TGCGCCAGCAGCGACGGAGGACATACCTACGAGCAGTACTTC
TRBV5-1,few,.,TRBJ2-7,CASSPDGINYEQYF,TGCGCCAGCAGCCCTGACGGGATCAACTACGAGCAGTACTTC
TRBV5-1,few,.,TRBJ2-7,CASSPAGAGGLYEQYF,TGCGCCAGCAGCCCTGCGGGGGCAGGGGGTTTATACGAGCAGTACTTC
TRBV27,.,.,TRBJ2-2,CASSFGHGELFF,TGTGCCAGCAGTTTTGGCCACGGGGAGCTGTTTTTT
TRBV30,few,.,TRBJ1-4,CAWSRTTTNEKLFF,TGTGCCTGGTCACGGACTACAACTAATGAAAAACTGTTTTTT
TRBV2,.,.,TRBJ1-3,CASGGRVTGNTIYF,TGTGCCAGTGGAGGCAGGGTCACTGGAAACACCATATATTTT
TRBV16,.,.,TRBJ1-1,CASSQWRVGTEAFF,TGTGCCAGCAGCCAATGGAGGGTTGGCACTGAAGCTTTCTTT
TRBV7-2,.,.,TRBJ1-5,CASSFVGQPQHF,TGTGCCAGCAGCTTCGTGGGTCAGCCCCAGCATTTT
TRBV29-1,.,TRBD1,TRBJ2-1,CSVDPRRGQGNEQFF,TGCAGCGTTGACCCCCGGAGGGGACAGGGCAATGAGCAGTTCTTC
TRBV9,.,.,TRBJ1-2,CASSALFSGVGIGGYTF,TGTGCCAGCAGCGCCCTATTTAGTGGGGTAGGAATTGGTGGCTACACCTTC
TRBV30,few,.,TRBJ1-4,CAFDRATNEKLFF,TGTGCCTTTGACAGAGCAACTAATGAAAAACTGTTTTTT
TRBV5-6,.,.,TRBJ2-3,CASEKWGTDTQYF,TGTGCCAGCGAAAAATGGGGGACAGATACGCAGTATTTT
TRBV5-6,.,TRBD1,TRBJ2-3,CASGSTGSGTDTQYF,TGTGCCAGCGGATCGACAGGGTCGGGCACAGATACGCAGTATTTT
TRBV29-1,.,.,TRBJ1-4,CSVEVGQGPRRF,TGCAGCGTTGAAGTTGGACAAGGCCCTAGGAGGTTT
TRBV6-6,.,TRBD1,TRBJ2-7,CASSRDRGTYEQYF,TGTGCCAGCAGTCGGGACAGGGGCACCTACGAGCAGTACTTC